Each of the 32 T cell receptor beta chains below was sequenced from the same sample in a study of regulatory T cells in long-lasting Graves disease (dated by TCRdb to 2020 to 2022). The library was produced with multiplex PCR. This sample was sequenced with an Illumina HiSeq 4000. iRepertoire HTBI primers and Arm-PCR amplification of CDR3 regions were used to construct TCR beta libraries. TCRdb cleaned the public reads at Q25 with fastp, built clones with MiXCR and kept in-frame beta chains. For every CDR3 protein sequence, its rows merge into one entry that carries the most common genes and DNA. Across this sample there are about 660,000 distinct CDR3 sequences, with about 30% seen only once. Around 40% of the sample comes from the top ten. Interpreted using the paper, the time point label stands for: persistent/refractory GD, antithyroid drugs over 5 years with positive TRAb. For both TCR sequencing and RNA sequencing, RNA was extracted from PBMCs using TRIzol.

The sequenced sample was peripheral blood mononuclear cells (PBMCs), obtained when the disease was refractory, from a patient treated with antithyroid drugs. These receptors came from a female donor with Graves disease.

Worth noting for this clonotype: Just one base apart from a much larger clone, this may be a read error. CDR3 loop: CASSAVNTGAFF. The CDR3 DNA reads as TGTGCCAGCAGTGCGGTGAACACTGGAGCTTTCTTT. V and J are TRBV6-1 and TRBJ1-1; D uncertain. Germline V gene lookup returns CDR1 MNHNS and CDR2 SASEGT. The CDR3 contains 12 residues.

The sample holds a few counts of this clonotype. The chain joins TRBV3-1 to TRBJ1-1; perhaps TRBD1 as D (5 bases). The CDR3 is 15 amino acids. Per germline, CDR1 LGHDT and CDR2 YNNKEL (reference sequence). V was trimmed by 1 base and J by 4 bases, leaving 13 bases between them. CDR3: CASSQATGPGTEAFF. CDR3 coding DNA: TGTGCCAGCAGCCAAGCCACAGGCCCCGGCACTGAAGCTTTCTTT.

In its sample, this clonotype was seen a few times. The rearrangement joins TRBV6-1 to TRBJ1-3, with D maybe TRBD1 (5 bases). The germline V and J ends were trimmed by 8 bases and 2 bases, with 16 bases remaining between them. Per the germline V gene, CDR1 is MNHNS and CDR2 is SASEGT. This CDR3 comprises 15 residues. CDR3 region: CASQTWEGTGNTIYF. CDR3 sequence (DNA): TGTGCCAGCCAAACATGGGAGGGGACTGGAAACACCATATATTTT.

This clonotype was observed a few times. The chain joins TRBV20-1 to TRBJ1-4, with D unresolved. V was trimmed by 3 bases and J by 8 bases, leaving 13 bases between them. The CDR3 loop spans 13 amino acids. Germline CDR1 is DFQATT and CDR2 is SNEGSKA (reference sequence). Here the CDR3 reads CSARHFGSEKLFF. Written as DNA, the CDR3 is TGCAGTGCTAGGCACTTTGGATCCGAAAAACTGTTTTTT.

This clonotype showed up many times. The V and J genes are TRBV28 and TRBJ1-6, with D tentatively TRBD1 (6 bases). There are 15 residues in the CDR3. Germline values: CDR1 MDHEN, CDR2 SYDVKM. The germline V and J ends were trimmed by 2 bases and 8 bases, with 13 bases remaining between them. The CDR3 nucleotides read TGTGCCAGCAGTTTACAAGGAGGGGGGGATTCACCCCTCCACTTT. Amino acid sequence: CASSLQGGGDSPLHF.

This clonotype was seen a few times. The gene calls are TRBV19 and TRBJ1-4, with 10 bases fitting TRBD1. The germline gives CDR1 LNHDA, CDR2 SQIVND (reference sequence). J gave up 10 bases and V 7 bases, and 12 bases lay outside the gene matches. There are 15 residues in the CDR3. The CDR3 DNA follows: TGTGCCAGTACCCCATGGACAGGGGGTTTGGCAAAACTGTTTTTT. Its protein product is CASTPWTGGLAKLFF.

This clonotype has more than one count but fewer than ten. The chain employs TRBV2 and TRBJ2-7; 8 positions agree with TRBD1. The germline V gene has CDR1 SNHLY and CDR2 FYNNEI. V lost 6 bases and J lost 0; bases outside the gene matches: 13. The CDR3 has 17 residues. CDR3 nucleotides: TGTGCCAGCAGCCGCAGGGGGCGCCTGGAGTACTCCTACGAGCAGTACTTC. Translation: CASSRRGRLEYSYEQYF.

This clonotype was observed at least ten times. V usage is TRBV12-3 or TRBV12-4 and J usage is TRBJ2-7; tentatively, D is TRBD2 (5 bases). The CDR3 is made up of 11 amino acids. V shed 11 bases and J shed 6 bases, with 14 bases lying between them. DNA for the CDR3: TGTGCCTCAGCGGTTCGGGGCGAGCAGTACTTC. Amino acids: CASAVRGEQYF.

The V call is TRBV5-6, the J call TRBJ1-2, with a tentative D call TRBD1 (6 bases). The CDR3 is 16 residues long. Trimming took off 7 bases at V and 3 bases at J, with 22 bases between the two ends. Germline assignment: CDR1 SGHDT and CDR2 YYEEEE. This chain's CDR3 is CASHAEGGGPHYGYTF. CDR3 coding DNA: TGTGCCAGCCACGCTGAAGGGGGAGGCCCTCACTATGGCTACACCTTC.

The sample holds a few counts of this clonotype. This chain uses TRBV27 with TRBJ1-5; weak D call: TRBD1 (6 bases). The germline V and J ends were trimmed by 5 bases and 1 base, with 15 bases remaining between them. Germline CDR1 MNHEY, CDR2 SMNVEV (reference sequence). The CDR3 extends over 16 amino acids. This chain's CDR3 is CASSLYPGQSNQPQHF. The CDR3, as DNA: TGTGCCAGCAGTCTCTACCCCGGACAGAGCAATCAGCCCCAGCATTTT.

This clonotype has ten or more counts. V usage is TRBV2 and J usage is TRBJ1-2; no clear D gene. Germline values: CDR1 SNHLY, CDR2 FYNNEI. The CDR3 is 10 amino acids. Between the trimmed V and J ends, which lost 7 bases and 7 bases, there was a span of 7 bases. The CDR3 DNA reads TGTGCCAGCAAGATAGGTGGCTACACCTTC. This codes for CASKIGGYTF. Complete variable domain (other parts from reference TRBV2 and TRBJ1-2): EPEVTQTPSHQVTQMGQEVILRCVPISNHLYFYWYRQILGQKVEFLVSFYNNEISEKSEIFDDQFSVERPDGSNFTLKIRSTKLEDSAMYFCASKIGGYTFGSGTRLTVV.

V is TRBV18 and J is TRBJ2-7, with 10 bases fitting TRBD2. This CDR3 region has 16 residues. CDR1 is KGHSH, CDR2 LQKENI, per germline. After removal of 1 base from V and 3 bases from J, the junction contained 6 bases not matched to a gene. The CDR3 sequence is CASSPRSGTSVYEQYF. CDR3 bases: TGTGCCAGCTCACCACGGTCTGGGACTAGCGTCTACGAGCAGTACTTC.

The genes are TRBV6-1 and TRBJ1-1; D is undetermined. The CDR3 loop spans 15 amino acids. The germline gives CDR1 MNHNS, CDR2 SASEGT. Between the trimmed V and J ends, which lost 4 bases and 4 bases, there was a span of 16 bases. The CDR3 DNA is TGTGCCAGCAGTGGTACAACAATCCCGAGCACTGAAGCTTTCTTT. Amino acids: CASSGTTIPSTEAFF.

The genes are TRBV7-2 and TRBJ1-5, with TRBD1 as a possible D gene (6 bases). Between the trimmed V and J ends, which lost 0 bases and 7 bases, there was a span of 16 bases. This CDR3 has 16 residues. The V gene's germline CDR1 is SGHTA and CDR2 FQGNSA. CDR3 DNA sequence: TGTGCCAGCAGCTTAGCCCGGACAGCTGTCCTACAGCCCCAGCATTTT. Protein: CASSLARTAVLQPQHF.

The CDR3 DNA reads as TGTGCCACCAGCACAGGGGTCGGGTTCAATCAGCCCCAGCATTTT. Protein product: CATSTGVGFNQPQHF. The chain couples TRBV15 to TRBJ1-5, with TRBD1 as a possible D gene (6 bases). Trimming stripped 4 bases from V and 3 bases from J, with 13 bases between. Germline CDR1 is LNHNV and CDR2 is YYDKDF (reference sequence). The CDR3 is made up of 15 amino acids.

This chain uses TRBV29-1 with TRBJ2-7; 7 nucleotides line up with TRBD1. The junction had 5 bases not matched to a gene; V was cut back by 4 bases and J by 5 bases. The CDR3 extends over 12 amino acids. CDR1 is SQVTM, CDR2 ANQGSEA, per germline. The CDR3 bases are TGCAGCGTTGTCAGGACAGGCCACGAGCAGTACTTC. Encoded protein: CSVVRTGHEQYF.

This rearrangement joins TRBV5-4 to TRBJ1-5; the D gene is possibly TRBD1 (5 bases). The CDR3 spans 14 residues. V shed 3 bases and J shed 8 bases, with 15 bases lying between them. CDR1 and CDR2 from the germline V gene are SGHNT and YYREEE (reference sequence). DNA of the CDR3: TGTGCCAGCAGCTCGGGGGGGAGTGGTGAGCCCCAGCATTTT. This gives the protein CASSSGGSGEPQHF.

At least ten counts were recorded for this clonotype. The chain joins TRBV6-2 or TRBV6-3 to TRBJ1-2; the D gene is possibly TRBD1 (6 bases). The CDR3 covers 13 residues. V lost 7 bases, J lost 8 bases, and 17 bases lay in between. Germline CDR1 reads MNHEY; CDR2 reads SVGEGT. CDR3 in DNA: TGTGCCAGCACTCAAAACAGGGAAGACGGCTACACCTTC. Translated: CASTQNREDGYTF.

The V call is TRBV5-1, the J call TRBJ2-7, with D perhaps TRBD1 or TRBD2 (5 bases each). The germline CDR1 and CDR2 sequences are SGHRS and YFSETQ. V was shortened by 2 bases and J by 5 bases, with 20 bases between the two germline ends. The CDR3 covers 16 residues. This chain's CDR3 is CASSLRDSGVINEQYF. The CDR3 region has the DNA TGCGCCAGCAGCTTACGAGACAGCGGCGTGATAAACGAGCAGTACTTC. The whole variable domain, remainder taken from reference TRBV5-1 and TRBJ2-7, is KAGVTQTPRYLIKTRGQQVTLSCSPISGHRSVSWYQQTPGQGLQFLFEYFSETQRNKGNFPGRFSGRQFSNSRSEMNVSTLELGDSALYLCASSLRDSGVINEQYFGPGTRLTVT.

Only a few counts were recorded for this clonotype. This sequence joins TRBV6-1 and TRBJ1-1; 10 positions match TRBD1. The CDR3 runs to 17 residues. V shed 6 bases and J 2 bases; nucleotides not matched to a gene: 12. Germline V gene lookup returns CDR1 MNHNS and CDR2 SASEGT. The CDR3, as DNA: TGTGCCAGCAGGCGCTCCGGGACAGGGGTGGTTAACACTGAAGCTTTCTTT. It yields the protein CASRRSGTGVVNTEAFF.

This clonotype was detected once. This chain links TRBV14 with TRBJ1-1; 9 nucleotides agree with TRBD1. Trimming at V came to 4 bases and at J to 7 bases, leaving 16 bases not matched to a gene. Per the germline V gene, CDR1 is SGHDN and CDR2 is FVKESK. This CDR3 is built from 17 residues. CDR3 DNA: TGTGCCAGCAGCCGCTTAAACGCCGGGACAGGGTATAATGAAGCTTTCTTT. Encoded protein: CASSRLNAGTGYNEAFF.

The chain is built from TRBV20-1 and TRBJ1-1; D unresolved. The CDR3 sequence is 11 residues long. The V end lost 4 bases, the J end lost 7 bases, and 10 bases lay between the germline ends. The germline CDR1 and CDR2 sequences are DFQATT and SNEGSKA (reference sequence). The CDR3 here is CSAKHGSEAFF. In DNA form, the CDR3 reads TGCAGTGCTAAACATGGGAGTGAAGCTTTCTTT.

Notes on this clonotype: This could be a read error, since a much larger clone is one nucleotide away. The chain carries TRBV6-9 and TRBJ1-2, with TRBD1 matching 9 bases. The CDR3 runs to 14 residues. Germline values: CDR1 MNHGY, CDR2 SVAAGI. V was pared by 3 bases and J by 4 bases, with 3 bases of the junction left unmatched. The CDR3 DNA is TGTGCCAGCAGTTACTGGGGACAGGGCTATGGCTACACCTTC. Amino acids: CASSYWGQGYGYTF.

This clonotype was detected a few times. The rearrangement links TRBV5-1 to TRBJ1-1; TRBD1 is a possible D gene (6 bases). The germline V and J ends were trimmed by 5 bases and 8 bases, with 19 bases remaining between them. This CDR3 region has 14 residues. The germline V gene has CDR1 SGHRS and CDR2 YFSETQ. CDR3 DNA sequence: TGCGCCAGCAGTTCCGGCCGCAACAGGGTAGAAGCTTTCTTT. Protein sequence: CASSSGRNRVEAFF.

J is TRBJ1-5 and V is TRBV5-8, with 12 bases fitting TRBD1. The CDR3 consists of 15 residues. CDR1 is SGHTS, CDR2 YDEGEE, per germline. J was trimmed by 7 bases and V by 2 bases; bases with no gene match: 4. CDR3 sequence reads: CASSFGTGGEQPQHF. As DNA, the CDR3 is TGTGCCAGCAGCTTTGGGACAGGGGGCGAACAGCCCCAGCATTTT.

The chain has TRBV9 and TRBJ1-1; D ambiguous. The CDR3 is 16 residues long. Germline V CDR1 and CDR2: SGDLS, YYNGEE. The V and J ends lost 4 bases and 1 base respectively, with 17 bases between them. DNA for the CDR3: TGTGCCAGCAGCCGAGTGTACCGAATAGAGAACACTGAAGCTTTCTTT. This encodes CASSRVYRIENTEAFF. Combining the CDR3 with reference TRBV9 and TRBJ1-1 gives the whole variable domain DSGVTQTPKHLITATGQRVTLRCSPRSGDLSVYWYQQSLDQGLQFLIQYYNGEERAKGNILERFSAQQFPDLHSELNLSSLELGDSALYFCASSRVYRIENTEAFFGQGTRLTVV.

This clonotype was observed a handful of times. The J gene is TRBJ1-1, the V gene TRBV12-3 or TRBV12-4; D is unresolved. V gave up 3 bases and J gave up 10 bases, with 18 bases separating them. The CDR3 totals 14 residues. The CDR3 DNA follows: TGTGCCAGCAGTTTCAAGGGCTCCCCTGTGAGAGCTTTCTTT. Translating it yields CASSFKGSPVRAFF.

Many counts were recorded for this clonotype. The V gene is TRBV28, the J gene TRBJ1-2; tentative D call: TRBD1 (6 bases). Germline assignment: CDR1 MDHEN and CDR2 SYDVKM. This CDR3 spans 11 amino acids. This chain's CDR3 is CAIGGGDGYTF. CDR3 nucleotide sequence: TGTGCTATCGGGGGGGGCGATGGCTACACCTTC.

This chain connects TRBV7-8 to TRBJ1-1; 7 nucleotides agree with TRBD1. This CDR3 has 14 amino acids. Per germline, CDR1 SGHVS and CDR2 FQNEAQ. Trimming took 1 base from V and 5 from J; bases not matched to a gene: 4. The CDR3 is CASSLERGLTEAFF. In nucleotides, the CDR3 is TGTGCCAGCAGCTTAGAGAGGGGGCTTACTGAAGCTTTCTTT.

This clonotype has at least ten counts. The chain has TRBV29-1 and TRBJ2-5; possibly TRBD2 for D (6 bases). V lost 3 bases to trimming and J lost 5 bases, with 16 bases between them. The CDR3 is made up of 14 amino acids. The V gene's germline CDR1 is SQVTM and CDR2 ANQGSEA. In DNA, the CDR3 is TGCAGCGTTGACGCGGGACCGGTGGGTGAGACCCAGTACTTC. This translates into CSVDAGPVGETQYF.

The table lists this clonotype with many counts. The chain recombines TRBV11-2 with TRBJ1-2; D not resolved. V was trimmed by 7 bases and J by 2 bases, leaving 14 bases between them. This CDR3 has 14 amino acids. CDR1 SGHAT and CDR2 FQNNGV come from the germline V gene. For the CDR3, the DNA is TGTGCCAGCACCAAACCGGGGAAAAACTATGGCTACACCTTC. It encodes CASTKPGKNYGYTF.

Turning to this clonotype: It may be a read error: a sequence one base away is much more abundant. Because the CDR3's place on the DNA is in doubt, the DNA is left out and the CDR3 is given as listed by TCRdb. The V gene is TRBV2, the J gene TRBJ1-2; TRBD1, as called in the table, went unchecked against the DNA. The CDR3 sequence runs 13 residues, both termini included. Germline lookup yields CDR1 SNHLY and CDR2 FYNNEI. This CDR3 is CAFKQGANYGCTF.